Listed below are T cell receptor beta chains from one sample, sequenced in a study of T cells in Graves' hyperthyroidism and ophthalmopathy. TCRdb re-called the multiplex PCR reads through MiXCR, storing one row per CDR3 protein. The data hold more than 350,000 distinct CDR3 sequences, with 15% observed a single time. Sequencing input: blood. The receptors were sampled from a woman aged 55-69 years with Graves' ophthalmopathy. Both conserved end residues are part of each CDR3. Fields, in order: V gene, clone size, J gene, D gene, CDR3 protein, CDR3 DNA. D genes are given only for firm matches. The size of a clone is reported for some rows only, either as once, few or many, or as a class for expanded clones.

TRBV27	many	TRBJ2-7	.	CASSLQGSGEQYF	TGTGCCAGCAGTTTACAGGGTTCGGGCGAGCAGTACTTC
TRBV20-1	many	TRBJ1-5	.	CSAILGRGRASNQPQHF	TGCAGTGCTATATTGGGCCGTGGGAGGGCGAGCAATCAGCCCCAGCATTTT
TRBV29-1	few	TRBJ2-1	.	CSVVESYNEQFF	TGCAGCGTTGTCGAAAGCTACAATGAGCAGTTCTTC
TRBV4-1	many	TRBJ2-7	.	CASSQVGVTYEQYF	TGCGCCAGCAGCCAAGTAGGAGTTACCTACGAGCAGTACTTC
TRBV20-1	few	TRBJ2-1	TRBD2	CSARLGGRGEQFF	TGCAGTGCTAGACTCGGCGGGAGGGGTGAGCAGTTCTTC
TRBV20-1	few	TRBJ2-5	.	CSADTDGWTQYF	TGCAGTGCTGATACCGACGGGTGGACCCAGTACTTC
TRBV6-1	.	TRBJ1-5	TRBD1	CATSRTGGAGQPQHF	TGTGCCACTTCTCGGACAGGGGGCGCCGGTCAGCCCCAGCATTTT
TRBV19	few	TRBJ2-1	TRBD2	CASSIGGSGNEQFF	TGTGCCAGTAGTATCGGCGGGAGTGGCAATGAGCAGTTCTTC
TRBV19	few	TRBJ2-1	.	CASREVQTEFNEQFF	TGTGCCAGTAGGGAGGTTCAAACCGAATTCAATGAGCAGTTCTTC
TRBV7-8	many	TRBJ2-7	.	CASNGTFSYEQYF	TGTGCCAGCAACGGGACCTTCTCCTACGAGCAGTACTTC
TRBV28	.	TRBJ2-4	.	CASSLVGVQAKNIQYF	TGTGCCAGCAGTTTAGTAGGGGTTCAAGCCAAAAACATTCAGTACTTC
TRBV7-9	many	TRBJ2-3	.	CASSLGSGNPHTQYF	TGTGCCAGCAGCTTAGGGTCAGGGAATCCGCATACGCAGTATTTT
TRBV24-1	many	TRBJ2-3	.	CATSDRGRADTQYF	TGTGCCACCAGTGACAGGGGGAGGGCAGATACGCAGTATTTT
TRBV30	many	TRBJ2-1	.	CAWRAGNEQFF	TGTGCCTGGAGGGCCGGGAATGAGCAGTTCTTC
TRBV24-1	few	TRBJ1-2	.	CATSDSFNYGYTF	TGTGCCACCAGTGACAGTTTTAACTATGGCTACACCTTC
TRBV5-1	many	TRBJ2-2	.	CASSLSRVIGELFF	TGCGCCAGCAGCTTGTCCAGGGTTATCGGGGAGCTGTTTTTT